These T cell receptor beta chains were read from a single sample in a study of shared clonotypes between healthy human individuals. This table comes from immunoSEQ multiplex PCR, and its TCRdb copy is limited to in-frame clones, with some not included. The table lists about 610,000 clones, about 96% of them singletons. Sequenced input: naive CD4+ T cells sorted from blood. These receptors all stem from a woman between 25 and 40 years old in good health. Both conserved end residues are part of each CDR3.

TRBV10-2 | CASSDHPSGTYEQYF
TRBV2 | CASTSSGRTEQFF
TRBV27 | CASSLGAVKVYEQYF
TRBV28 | CASSHYGQGLGSTEAFF
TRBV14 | CASSQHPGSEQYF
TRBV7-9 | CASSLDTSNQPQHF
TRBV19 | CASSGGPRTYYEQYF
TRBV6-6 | CASSQTSGAYNEQFF
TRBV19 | CASRGGQGLAENTGELFF
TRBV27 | CASSFWPSVVDQPQHF
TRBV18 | CASSPSSTEAFF
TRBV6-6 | CASRIAGPYNEQFF
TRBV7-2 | CASSLTEVSAAHGYTF
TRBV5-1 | CASGPGQGFDEQYF
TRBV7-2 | CASSLVATGYEQYF
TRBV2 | CASTQGENTEAFF
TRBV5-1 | CASSRTSGPSTDTQYF
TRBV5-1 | CASSFATGSTNEQFF
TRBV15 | CATSRDLARTRRNTEAFF
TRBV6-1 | CASSESLDRAEAFF
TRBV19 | CASSMGEWLGNQPQHF
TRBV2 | CASSEEAFRQPQHF
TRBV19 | CASRATGGAKSAKNIQYF
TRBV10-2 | CASSLAGISTDTQYF
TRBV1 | CTSSLPGLAGVYEQYF
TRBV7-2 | CASSLSSVGELFF
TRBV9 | CASSSTQGAAETQYF
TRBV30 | CAWSGLGGTDTQYF
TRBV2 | CASSEWTGGIGELFF